Below, 27 T cell receptor beta chains from the same sample are listed, as sequenced in a study of human T cells and chemical hapten exposure. Time point denoted: patch test 3, about 24 weeks after DPC sensitization. Treatment indicated: therapeutic diphenylcyclopropenone sensitization with weekly scalp DPC. TCRdb processed the RACE reads anew with MiXCR; each CDR3 protein has one entry. This table has about 190,000 distinct CDR3 sequences, roughly a quarter appearing once. Sequencing used whole blood, obtained in connection with sensitization to the hapten diphenylcyclopropenone (DPC). The origin of the receptors is a woman aged 40 to 50 with alopecia areata. Some clones in this sample may be carry-over from other donors' samples.

The chain combines TRBV20-1 with TRBJ1-2, with a tentative D call TRBD1 (6 bases). Germline V gene data show CDR1 as DFQATT and CDR2 as SNEGSKA (reference sequence). The CDR3 length is 20 residues. The V and J ends lost 5 bases and 1 base respectively, with 32 bases between them. The chain's CDR3 is CSADSTGGAVPGHLNYGYTF. The CDR3 DNA follows: TGCAGTGCTGACTCAACTGGTGGGGCAGTCCCGGGACACCTTAACTATGGCTACACCTTC.

Many counts were recorded for this clonotype. The chain employs TRBV28 and TRBJ2-7; D tentatively reads TRBD1 or TRBD2 (5 bases each). This CDR3 contains 16 residues. The V end was cut by 1 base, the J end by 7 bases, with 20 bases between. The V gene's germline CDR1 is MDHEN and CDR2 SYDVKM. The CDR3, as DNA: TGTGCCAGCAGTTTATCACCTGGTAGTTCTGAGGGGGAGCAGTACTTC. It codes for CASSLSPGSSEGEQYF.

This clonotype was recorded a few times. The rearrangement uses TRBV11-1 and TRBJ2-5; TRBD2 might be the D (5 bases). V was clipped by 0 bases and J by 4 bases, with 12 bases between them. The CDR3 is 15 amino acids. Germline CDR1 is SGHAT and CDR2 is FQDESV (reference sequence). CDR3 loop: CASSLAAASIETQYF. The CDR3 DNA reads TGTGCCAGCAGCTTAGCGGCGGCTAGCATAGAGACCCAGTACTTC.

The chain has TRBV7-9 and TRBJ2-7, with D perhaps TRBD1 or TRBD2 (5 bases each). CDR1 and CDR2 from the germline V gene are SEHNR and FQNEAQ (reference sequence). V was cut by 3 bases and J by 6 bases, with 12 bases left in between. The CDR3 spans 13 residues. The CDR3 DNA is TGTGCCAGCAGCTTCCCGTTTGGGGGCGAGCAGTACTTC. Amino acids: CASSFPFGGEQYF.

This clonotype was seen a few times. The rearrangement links TRBV10-3 to TRBJ1-6; D is unresolved. CDR3 size: 15 residues. V lost 0 bases to trimming and J lost 10 bases, with 13 bases between them. Per germline, CDR1 ENHRY and CDR2 SYGVKD. The chain's CDR3 is CAISESEGSPSPLHF. The CDR3 DNA reads TGTGCCATCAGTGAGTCTGAAGGGAGCCCGTCACCCCTCCACTTT.

This clonotype was seen more than once but under ten times. The V and J genes are TRBV2 and TRBJ1-2, with TRBD1 matching over 10 bases. V lost 5 bases to trimming and J lost 3 bases; unmatched junction nucleotides: 12. The CDR3 length is 17 residues. The germline V gene has CDR1 SNHLY and CDR2 FYNNEI. For the CDR3, the DNA is TGTGCCAGCAGTATCACGACAGGGGGCGTTTTGGACTATGGCTACACCTTC. Residues: CASSITTGGVLDYGYTF.

The rearrangement links TRBV20-1 to TRBJ2-7; TRBD1 is a possible D gene (6 bases). Trimming pared 5 bases from V and 2 bases from J, leaving 19 bases between. CDR1 and CDR2 (germline): DFQATT, SNEGSKA (reference sequence). The CDR3 extends over 15 amino acids. CDR3 in amino acids: CSAPPQGLSPYEQYF. The CDR3 nucleotides are TGCAGTGCTCCACCACAGGGTCTGTCCCCCTACGAGCAGTACTTC.

The table lists this clonotype with a few counts. The genes are TRBV20-1 and TRBJ1-2, with D uncertain. The V and J ends lost 5 bases and 7 bases respectively, with 17 bases between them. The germline CDR1 and CDR2 sequences are DFQATT and SNEGSKA (reference sequence). The CDR3 extends over 13 amino acids. The CDR3 nucleotides read TGCAGTGCTTCAGAGACGGCGCGTATTGGCTACACCTTC. As protein: CSASETARIGYTF.

The sample holds a few counts of this clonotype. The chain has TRBV6-2 or TRBV6-3 and TRBJ1-5, with D perhaps TRBD1 (6 bases). Germline V gives CDR1 MNHEY, CDR2 SVGEGT. The CDR3 is 15 residues long. V was cut by 5 bases and J by 0 bases, with 11 bases left in between. As DNA, the CDR3 is TGTGCCAGCAGTCCAGGACAGACTAGCAATCAGCCCCAGCATTTT. This gives the protein CASSPGQTSNQPQHF.

The genes are TRBV4-3 and TRBJ2-1; no clear D gene. In germline, CDR1 is LGHNA, CDR2 YSLEER. Trimming took off 1 base at V and 4 bases at J, with 5 bases between the two ends. The CDR3 is 13 amino acids. The CDR3 region is CASSQGKYNEQFF. The CDR3 DNA follows: TGCGCCAGCAGCCAAGGGAAATACAATGAGCAGTTCTTC.

This clonotype has just a few counts. J is TRBJ1-5 and V is TRBV7-2, with TRBD1 as a possible D gene (6 bases). CDR1 and CDR2 (germline): SGHTA, FQGNSA. The CDR3 sequence is 14 residues long. V was clipped by 1 base and J by 6 bases, with 10 bases between them. CDR3 coding DNA: TGTGCCAGCAGCTTAGAACCAGGGGCTCAGCCCCAGCATTTT. This translates into CASSLEPGAQPQHF.

The gene calls are TRBV24-1 and TRBJ2-1; the D is unclear. The V gene's germline CDR1 is KGHDR and CDR2 SFDVKD. The CDR3 is 14 amino acids. Between the trimmed V and J ends, which lost 5 bases and 7 bases, there was a span of 14 bases. CDR3 residues: CATSGGSRGNEQFF. CDR3 coding DNA: TGTGCCACCAGTGGCGGATCACGAGGAAATGAGCAGTTCTTC.

This clonotype showed up just a few times. DNA of the CDR3: TGCAGTGCCCACGGACAGGGGATGACGAACACTGAAGCTTTCTTT. Its protein product is CSAHGQGMTNTEAFF. The chain is built from TRBV20-1 and TRBJ1-1, with TRBD1 matching 9 bases. This CDR3 is built from 15 residues. V lost 6 bases, J lost 1 base, and 9 bases stayed unmatched. Looked up from germline, CDR1 is DFQATT and CDR2 is SNEGSKA (reference sequence).

This clonotype was detected only a few times. The chain joins TRBV5-6 to TRBJ2-7; 9 nucleotides line up with TRBD1. The CDR3 covers 17 residues. Per germline, CDR1 SGHDT and CDR2 YYEEEE. The ends lost 1 base at V and 5 bases at J; junction bases unmatched: 13. The CDR3 reads CASSLKTRDRVRDEQYF. In DNA, the CDR3 is TGTGCCAGCAGCTTGAAAACCCGGGACAGGGTGCGCGACGAGCAGTACTTC.

The chain couples TRBV7-2 to TRBJ1-1, with 11 bases that match TRBD1. The germline V gene encodes CDR1 SGHTA and CDR2 FQGNSA. V was pared by 4 bases and J by 5 bases, with 6 bases of the junction left unmatched. The CDR3 consists of 15 residues. The CDR3: CASSSWGQGGTEAFF. In nucleotides, the CDR3 is TGTGCCAGCAGCTCATGGGGACAGGGGGGGACTGAAGCTTTCTTT.

This clonotype was counted between two and nine times. This chain uses TRBV3-1 with TRBJ1-2, with 7 bases aligning to TRBD1. V shed 2 bases, J shed 7 bases, and the junction held 4 bases outside the gene matches. CDR1 and CDR2 from the germline V gene are LGHDT and YNNKEL (reference sequence). The CDR3 sequence is 13 residues long. CDR3 sequence: CASSQLNRGGYTF. DNA of the CDR3: TGTGCCAGCAGCCAACTTAACAGGGGTGGCTACACCTTC. The whole variable domain, remainder taken from reference TRBV3-1 and TRBJ1-2, is DTAVSQTPKYLVTQMGNDKSIKCEQNLGHDTMYWYKQDSKKFLKIMFSYNNKELIINETVPNRFSPKSPDKAHLNLHINSLELGDSAVYFCASSQLNRGGYTFGSGTRLTVV.

V gene TRBV7-2 combines with J gene TRBJ1-5; D remains unclear. The CDR3 consists of 17 residues. V lost 5 bases, J lost 4 bases, and 21 bases lay in between. Germline V CDR1 and CDR2: SGHTA, FQGNSA. CDR3 residues: CASSTHLGLGMNQPQHF. As DNA, the CDR3 is TGTGCCAGCAGCACGCACCTAGGACTGGGTATGAATCAGCCCCAGCATTTT.

This clonotype was observed a handful of times. J is TRBJ2-6 and V is TRBV18; D is perhaps TRBD1 (5 bases). Germline V gene data show CDR1 as KGHSH and CDR2 as LQKENI. V was cut by 3 bases and J by 2 bases, with 20 bases left in between. The CDR3 is 19 residues long. The CDR3 sequence is CASSPSPGRDLAGANVLTF. For the CDR3, the DNA is TGTGCCAGCTCACCCTCCCCGGGCAGGGATCTGGCTGGGGCCAACGTCCTGACTTTC.

This clonotype showed up just a few times. The chain employs TRBV6-5 and TRBJ2-4; 7 positions agree with TRBD2. V lost 2 bases, J lost 6 bases, and 7 bases stayed unmatched. The V gene's germline CDR1 is MNHEY and CDR2 SVGAGI. The CDR3 runs 15 residues. The CDR3 loop is CASSYPRGGRNIQYF. CDR3 coding DNA: TGTGCCAGCAGTTACCCCCGGGGAGGGAGAAACATTCAGTACTTC.

The chain recombines TRBV29-1 with TRBJ1-2; tentative D call: TRBD1 (5 bases). The V gene lost 3 bases and the J gene lost 4 bases, with 12 bases spanning the gap. Looked up from germline, CDR1 is SQVTM and CDR2 is ANQGSEA. The CDR3 has 13 residues. The CDR3, as DNA: TGCAGCGTTGAGGACAAAGGAGGCTATGGCTACACCTTC. Translated, it gives CSVEDKGGYGYTF.

In this sample, this clonotype turned up many times. The gene calls are TRBV20-1 and TRBJ2-7, with D possibly matching TRBD2 (6 bases). Germline V gene sequence: CDR1 DFQATT, CDR2 SNEGSKA (reference sequence). The germline V and J ends were trimmed by 0 bases and 3 bases, with 12 bases remaining between them. The CDR3 sequence is 14 residues long. CDR3 sequence (DNA): TGCAGTGCTAGAGAGGGCGGGGCGGTCTACGAGCAGTACTTC. It yields the protein CSAREGGAVYEQYF.

This clonotype has only a few counts. The gene calls are TRBV5-1 and TRBJ2-1; no reliable D call. The CDR3 is 13 amino acids. Germline V CDR1 and CDR2: SGHRS, YFSETQ. V gave up 2 bases and J gave up 7 bases, with 10 bases separating them. CDR3 protein: CASSLPPRNEQFF. CDR3 nucleotide sequence: TGCGCCAGCAGCTTACCCCCGAGGAATGAGCAGTTCTTC.

This clonotype has a handful of counts. The CDR3 DNA reads as TGTGCCAGCAGCTTTGACAGGGGTCATTCACCCCTCCACTTT. Its protein is CASSFDRGHSPLHF. The V gene is TRBV7-3, the J gene TRBJ1-6; 8 bases are a match to TRBD1. Germline assignment: CDR1 SGHTA and CDR2 FQGTGA. The CDR3 length is 14 residues. After removal of 3 bases from V and 8 bases from J, the junction contained 3 bases not matched to a gene.

The table lists this clonotype with a few counts. The V call is TRBV20-1, the J call TRBJ2-1; TRBD2 agrees at 10 bases. V was clipped by 1 base and J by 10 bases; unmatched bases: 10. CDR3 length equals 15 residues. Germline V gene lookup returns CDR1 DFQATT and CDR2 SNEGSKA (reference sequence). The CDR3 nucleotides read TGCAGTGCTAGAGTGGCTAGCGGGAGTTTGGGGGAGCAGTTCTTC. Encoded protein: CSARVASGSLGEQFF.

This clonotype was seen repeatedly, ten times or more. One end of the junction fails to match germline, which may point to a read error. The chain links TRBV7-7 to TRBJ2-7; D may match TRBD1 or TRBD2 (5 bases each). The CDR3 is 12 amino acids. Germline V gene lookup returns CDR1 SSHAT and CDR2 FNYEAQ (reference sequence). CDR3 loop: CASSLDRGEQYF. CDR3 nucleotide sequence: TGTGCTAGCAGCTTAGATAGGGGAGAACAGTACTTC.

In its sample, this clonotype was seen many times. V usage is TRBV7-9 and J usage is TRBJ2-3; D gene ambiguous. The V gene lost 5 bases and the J gene lost 3 bases, with 3 bases spanning the gap. Germline lookup yields CDR1 SEHNR and CDR2 FQNEAQ (reference sequence). There are 11 residues in the CDR3. In DNA, the CDR3 is TGTGCCAGCAGCGATACAGATACGCAGTATTTT. It is translated as CASSDTDTQYF.

This clonotype was observed a few times. The rearrangement uses TRBV12-3 or TRBV12-4 and TRBJ1-5, with TRBD1 identical over 7 bases. V dropped 4 bases and J dropped 5; count of bases not matched to a gene: 2. The CDR3 totals 13 residues. The CDR3 region has the DNA TGTGCCAGCAGTTGGACAGGTTATCAGCCCCAGCATTTT. It translates to CASSWTGYQPQHF.